These 15 T cell receptor beta chains were sequenced from one sample in a study of blood T cell repertoires in COVID-19. This table comes from immunoSEQ multiplex PCR, and its TCRdb copy is limited to in-frame clones, with some not included. This sample yields a few hundred thousand clones, of which 85% to 90% are seen a single time; roughly 2.9% belongs to the top ten. Sequenced material: PBMCs or T cells enriched from blood (not recorded which). Receptors originate from a woman aged 45-65 years who had been exposed to COVID-19.

This chain links TRBV7-9 with TRBJ2-7, with TRBD2 as a possible D gene (6 bases). The V end lost 5 bases, the J end lost 6 bases, and 20 bases lay between the germline ends. The CDR3 has 15 residues. CDR1 and CDR2 (germline): SEHNR, FQNEAQ (reference sequence). CDR3 in amino acids: CASSPAHSLGGEQYF. The CDR3 DNA sequence: TGTGCCAGCAGCCCAGCCCACAGTTTGGGGGGCGAGCAGTACTTC.

The gene calls are TRBV7-2 and TRBJ1-6; 7 nucleotides agree with TRBD1. Germline V gene data show CDR1 as SGHTA and CDR2 as FQGNSA. The CDR3 runs to 19 residues. V gave up 2 bases and J gave up 2 bases; unmatched junction bases: 12. CDR3 in DNA: TGTGCCAGCAGCTTATCTGATAAGTCCGGGACAGCCTATAATTCACCCCTCCACTTT. Protein product: CASSLSDKSGTAYNSPLHF.

The J gene is TRBJ1-5, the V gene TRBV3-1 (or the pseudogene TRBV3-2); D is unresolved. Germline V gene lookup returns CDR1 LGHDT and CDR2 YNNKEL (reference sequence). V was cut by 1 base and J by 4 bases, with 11 bases left in between. The CDR3 length is 15 residues. Here the CDR3 DNA reads TGTGCCAGCAGCCAAGGGGCAGGCTCAAATCAGCCCCAGCATTTT. Its translation is CASSQGAGSNQPQHF.

The chain joins TRBV4-1 to TRBJ2-1; no clear D. The CDR3 spans 18 residues. Germline V CDR1 and CDR2: MGHRA, YSYEKL. Deletions cut 0 bases from V and 2 bases from J, with 17 bases between. CDR3 protein: CASSQETVSAVTYNEQFF. The DNA of the CDR3 is TGCGCCAGCAGCCAAGAAACTGTGTCGGCGGTAACCTACAATGAGCAGTTCTTC.

This clone was observed a few times. The CDR3 DNA is TGTGCCAGCAAACAGGGGGGCTCCTATAATTCACCCCTCCACTTT. This encodes CASKQGGSYNSPLHF. V gene TRBV3-1 (or the pseudogene TRBV3-2) combines with J gene TRBJ1-6; 8 bases fit TRBD1. CDR3 size: 15 residues. The germline V gene encodes CDR1 LGHDT and CDR2 YNNKEL (reference sequence). V dropped 7 bases and J dropped 0; count of bases not matched to a gene: 2.

The chain carries TRBV5-4 and TRBJ1-2; 8 nucleotides align to TRBD1. This CDR3 spans 14 amino acids. Germline CDR1 is SGHNT and CDR2 is YYREEE (reference sequence). The ends lost 4 bases at V and 5 bases at J; junction bases unmatched: 7. CDR3 in amino acids: CASSLRGQMYGYTF. The CDR3 DNA reads as TGTGCCAGCAGCCTCAGGGGGCAGATGTATGGCTACACCTTC.

The chain uses TRBV2 and TRBJ1-2; no clear D gene. V lost 6 bases and J lost 4, with 12 bases in between. CDR3 size: 13 residues. The germline V gene has CDR1 SNHLY and CDR2 FYNNEI. Written as DNA, the CDR3 is TGTGCCAGCAGGGAGAAAAAGGCCTATGGCTACACCTTC. Residues: CASREKKAYGYTF.

The chain has TRBV3-1 (or the pseudogene TRBV3-2) and TRBJ1-6, with D possibly being TRBD1 (5 bases). This CDR3 has 14 residues. Looked up from germline, CDR1 is LGHDT and CDR2 is YNNKEL (reference sequence). V was shortened by 1 base and J by 8 bases, with 9 bases between the two germline ends. The DNA of the CDR3 is TGTGCCAGCAGCCAAGGCCTCAGGGATTCACCCCTCCACTTT. Translated, it gives CASSQGLRDSPLHF.

The V and J genes are TRBV7-8 and TRBJ1-1; D may be TRBD1 (5 bases). The CDR3 extends over 14 amino acids. V lost 8 bases, J lost 5 bases, and 18 bases lay in between. Germline values: CDR1 SGHVS, CDR2 FQNEAQ. CDR3 bases: TGTGCCAGCGGATCTCAGGGAAGAGGTACTGAAGCTTTCTTT. Encoded protein: CASGSQGRGTEAFF.

CDR3: CASSLEGQFTDTQYF. In nucleotides, the CDR3 is TGCGCCAGCAGCTTGGAGGGACAGTTCACAGATACGCAGTATTTT. The chain has TRBV5-1 and TRBJ2-3; 7 bases are a match to TRBD1. The trim removed 0 bases at V and 2 bases at J, leaving 3 bases unmatched. The CDR3 extends over 15 amino acids. Germline V gene sequence: CDR1 SGHRS, CDR2 YFSETQ. Using reference TRBV5-1 and TRBJ2-3 for the parts outside the CDR3, the full variable domain is KAGVTQTPRYLIKTRGQQVTLSCSPISGHRSVSWYQQTPGQGLQFLFEYFSETQRNKGNFPGRFSGRQFSNSRSEMNVSTLELGDSALYLCASSLEGQFTDTQYFGPGTRLTVL.

The J gene is TRBJ2-5, the V gene TRBV7-2, with a weak D call TRBD2 (5 bases). V lost 5 bases and J 7 bases, leaving 8 bases between the germline ends. CDR3 length equals 11 residues. Germline V lookup: CDR1 SGHTA, CDR2 FQGNSA. CDR3: CASSPEGTQYF. CDR3 in DNA: TGTGCCAGCAGCCCCGAGGGGACCCAGTACTTC. Complete variable domain (other parts from reference TRBV7-2 and TRBJ2-5): GAGVSQSPSNKVTEKGKDVELRCDPISGHTALYWYRQSLGQGLEFLIYFQGNSAPDKSGLPSDRFSAERTGGSVSTLTIQRTQQEDSAVYLCASSPEGTQYFGPGTRLLVL.

V is TRBV18 and J is TRBJ1-1; D is unclear. CDR3 length: 12 residues. V dropped 3 bases and J dropped 5 bases, with 7 bases sitting between them. Germline loops: CDR1 KGHSH, CDR2 LQKENI. The CDR3 nucleotides read TGTGCCAGCTCACCCCAGGCTACTGAAGCTTTCTTT. Translated, it gives CASSPQATEAFF.

The chain recombines TRBV7-9 with TRBJ2-5, with TRBD2 as a possible D gene (5 bases). V was trimmed by 6 bases and J by 4 bases, leaving 15 bases between them. The CDR3 has 14 residues. Germline values: CDR1 SEHNR, CDR2 FQNEAQ (reference sequence). CDR3 coding DNA: TGTGCCAGCAGGGTGGGTGCTAGCTCAGAGACCCAGTACTTC. Amino acid sequence: CASRVGASSETQYF. Drawing the rest from reference TRBV7-9 and TRBJ2-5, the complete variable domain is DTGVSQNPRHKITKRGQNVTFRCDPISEHNRLYWYRQTLGQGPEFLTYFQNEAQLEKSRLLSDRFSAERPKGSFSTLEIQRTEQGDSAMYLCASRVGASSETQYFGPGTRLLVL.

This chain links TRBV10-3 with TRBJ2-1; 8 bases fit TRBD1. The CDR3 runs 14 residues. J was trimmed by 7 bases and V by 10 bases; bases with no gene match: 12. The germline gives CDR1 ENHRY, CDR2 SYGVKD. The CDR3 is CATGPGTGGNEQFF. Here the CDR3 DNA reads TGTGCCACCGGCCCCGGGACAGGAGGGAATGAGCAGTTCTTC.

This chain links TRBV5-1 with TRBJ2-7, with TRBD1 matching 8 bases. The germline V gene encodes CDR1 SGHRS and CDR2 YFSETQ. The J segment lost 2 bases and the V segment lost 0 bases, leaving 7 bases of the junction unmatched. This CDR3 has 16 amino acids. Here the CDR3 DNA reads TGCGCCAGCAGCTTGGATTTGGACAGGGCTGCCTACGAGCAGTACTTC. This translates into CASSLDLDRAAYEQYF.